Sequencing of this T cell receptor (beta chain) was carried out in a study of CD8 T cells in ankylosing spondylitis. By quantitative 5'-RACE with molecular barcodes, the TCR beta libraries were made. TCRdb independently ran MiXCR on the 5' RACE reads; one entry per CDR3 protein. Of more than 500,000 distinct CDR3 sequences in the sample, approximately 5% were seen once. This CDR3 has 13 residues. Looked up from germline, CDR1 is SQVTM and CDR2 is ANQGSEA. In this sample, this clonotype turned up many times. The antigen remains undetermined. Mismatch with germline at one junction end may stem from a read error. Study-wide points: Significantly higher representation of disease-linked clones was reported for matched ankylosing spondylitis synovial fluid. In synovial fluid and blood from reactive arthritis, some motif variants were previously reported. Those disease-linked clones were CD8+; they were also relatively rare in peripheral blood. Blood from ankylosing spondylitis patients appeared to carry a characteristic roughly 8-variant TCR beta motif.

The clonotype was recovered from a male donor with ankylosing spondylitis. The chain employs TRBV29-1 and TRBJ2-7, with D possibly matching TRBD2 (6 bases). Sequenced sample: blood, either unsorted or a sorted T cell fraction (not recorded which). CDR3: CSVEPGGGYELFF. The CDR3 DNA sequence: TGCAGCGTTGAACCCGGTGGAGGGTATGAACTTTTTTTC.